The present entry profiles one T cell receptor beta chain with its context. The data derive from a study of T cell responses to AZD1222 COVID-19 vaccine. Trimming took off 6 bases at V and 4 bases at J, with 13 bases between the two ends. Germline V lookup: CDR1 MNHEY, CDR2 SVGAGI. This CDR3 contains 14 residues. Some clones are missing from TCRdb's copy, which holds only in-frame ones; the method was immunoSEQ multiplex PCR. Among around 110,000 clones listed, around 90% were seen once. The TCR sequence derives from an adult in good health. The genes are TRBV6-5 and TRBJ1-3; a possible D gene is TRBD1 (5 bases). Here the sequenced sample was peripheral blood, taken on day 0 of AZD1222 vaccination. CDR3 amino acids: CASSLQGTGNTIYF. CDR3 sequence (DNA): TGTGCCAGCAGCCTCCAGGGTACGGGAAACACCATATATTTT.